A single sample is the source of the 23 T cell receptor beta chains below, sequenced in a study of cytomegalovirus exposure and HLA in healthy donors. Researchers ran the PCR with 60 Vbeta and 13 Jbeta primers. Assay: immunoSEQ multiplex PCR; the TCRdb copy retains only in-frame clones and omits some. This table has some 140,000 clones, 73% appearing once. Material for sequencing was PBMCs. The receptors here all came from a woman between 40 and 50 years old in good health and CMV-seronegative.

This clone was seen only once. The chain links TRBV28 to TRBJ1-6; the D gene is possibly TRBD1 (5 bases). CDR1 and CDR2 from the germline V gene are MDHEN and SYDVKM. V gave up 11 bases and J gave up 3 bases, with 14 bases separating them. This CDR3 has 14 amino acids. CDR3 sequence (DNA): TGTGCCTCCAGGGCTGTGCTCTATAATTCACCCCTCCACTTT. Protein: CASRAVLYNSPLHF.

The J gene is TRBJ2-1, the V gene TRBV23-1, with 7 bases fitting TRBD1. TRBV23-1 is classed as an ORF, of uncertain function. The CDR3 covers 14 residues. V gave up 3 bases and J gave up 8 bases; unmatched junction bases: 7. Here the CDR3 DNA reads TGCGCCAGCAGTCAGGTAATAAGGGGGCATGAGCAGTTCTTC. This codes for CASSQVIRGHEQFF.

The CDR3 spells CASSQQNFRDTVTYEQYF. The CDR3 DNA is TGCGCCAGCAGCCAACAAAACTTCCGGGACACAGTAACCTACGAGCAGTACTTC. The chain recombines TRBV4-1 with TRBJ2-7; a weak D match, TRBD1 (6 bases). CDR1 is MGHRA and CDR2 is YSYEKL in the germline V gene. The CDR3 contains 18 residues. Trimming removed 2 bases from V and 2 bases from J, with 22 bases in between.

This rearrangement joins TRBV7-9 to TRBJ2-3; no reliable D call. This CDR3 is 15 amino acids long. Germline assignment: CDR1 SEHNR and CDR2 FQNEAQ (reference sequence). Between the trimmed V and J ends, which lost 5 bases and 2 bases, there was a span of 14 bases. CDR3 coding DNA: TGTGCCAGCAGCCCACGAGGCATAGTCACAGATACGCAGTATTTT. This gives the protein CASSPRGIVTDTQYF.

This chain joins TRBV15 and TRBJ1-6, with 11 bases aligning to TRBD1. The trim removed 3 bases at V and 9 bases at J, leaving 10 bases unmatched. This CDR3 is 17 amino acids long. Per germline, CDR1 LNHNV and CDR2 YYDKDF (reference sequence). The chain's CDR3 is CATSRGRTGGLGSPLHF. DNA for the CDR3: TGTGCCACCAGCAGGGGAAGGACAGGGGGCCTGGGTTCACCCCTCCACTTT.

The chain recombines TRBV29-1 with TRBJ2-1, with 11 bases aligning to TRBD1. With V trimmed by 6 bases and J by 7 bases, 2 bases remained unmatched. The CDR3 has 12 amino acids. The germline gives CDR1 SQVTM, CDR2 ANQGSEA. CDR3 bases: TGCAGCGTCGGACAGGGGGCGAATGAGCAGTTCTTC. Translation: CSVGQGANEQFF.

The chain uses TRBV4-1 and TRBJ1-2, with D unresolved. Trimming left V 3 bases short and J 5 bases short, with 19 bases between. CDR3 length: 16 residues. Germline V gene data show CDR1 as MGHRA and CDR2 as YSYEKL. The CDR3 coding sequence is TGCGCCAGCAGCCAGAACGCCGGGGAGGCCGTTTATGGCTACACCTTC. Translation gives CASSQNAGEAVYGYTF.

The chain is built from TRBV27 and TRBJ2-1, with a weak D call TRBD2 (6 bases). CDR3 size: 13 residues. CDR1 is MNHEY, CDR2 SMNVEV, per germline (reference sequence). The germline V and J ends were trimmed by 3 bases and 3 bases, with 6 bases remaining between them. The CDR3 spells CASSLEGYNEQFF. The DNA for the CDR3 is TGTGCCAGCAGTTTGGAGGGCTACAATGAGCAGTTCTTC.

The J gene is TRBJ1-2, the V gene TRBV5-1; TRBD1 matches at 7 bases. With 4 bases clipped from V and 4 bases from J, the junction kept 4 bases outside the gene matches. The CDR3 totals 13 residues. CDR1 SGHRS and CDR2 YFSETQ come from the germline V gene. The CDR3 spells CASSQGQSYGYTF. CDR3 bases: TGCGCCAGCAGCCAGGGACAGTCCTATGGCTACACCTTC. The complete variable domain, with remaining parts taken from reference TRBV5-1 and TRBJ1-2, reads KAGVTQTPRYLIKTRGQQVTLSCSPISGHRSVSWYQQTPGQGLQFLFEYFSETQRNKGNFPGRFSGRQFSNSRSEMNVSTLELGDSALYLCASSQGQSYGYTFGSGTRLTVV.

V is TRBV15 and J is TRBJ2-1; TRBD1 agrees at 9 bases. This CDR3 has 19 amino acids. Germline trimming cut 3 bases from V and 0 bases from J; bases unmatched to any gene: 12. Germline CDR1 is LNHNV and CDR2 is YYDKDF (reference sequence). CDR3 amino acids: CATSRIPGQGESSYNEQFF. In nucleotides, the CDR3 is TGTGCCACCAGCAGGATCCCGGGACAGGGCGAAAGCTCCTACAATGAGCAGTTCTTC.

This clone was found once. This chain links TRBV14 with TRBJ1-5; unclear D gene. The CDR3 runs 15 residues. CDR1 is SGHDN, CDR2 FVKESK, per germline. V dropped 5 bases and J dropped 0 bases, with 11 bases sitting between them. As DNA, the CDR3 is TGTGCCAGCAGCTCGGGGATTGGTAGCAATCAGCCCCAGCATTTT. Protein: CASSSGIGSNQPQHF.

This chain joins TRBV5-4 and TRBJ1-6; unclear D gene. The CDR3 is 13 residues long. V was trimmed by 4 bases and J by 9 bases, leaving 11 bases between them. The germline CDR1 and CDR2 sequences are SGHNT and YYREEE (reference sequence). Here the CDR3 reads CASSPASGSPLHF. In DNA form, the CDR3 reads TGTGCCAGCAGCCCTGCTAGTGGTTCACCCCTCCACTTT.

The chain employs TRBV2 and TRBJ2-1; TRBD2 agrees at 9 bases. Germline V gene data show CDR1 as SNHLY and CDR2 as FYNNEI. The trim removed 2 bases at V and 2 bases at J, leaving 4 bases unmatched. CDR3 length equals 16 residues. The CDR3 loop reads CASSEWGTSTYNEQFF. DNA of the CDR3: TGTGCCAGCAGTGAATGGGGGACTAGCACCTACAATGAGCAGTTCTTC.

V and J are TRBV18 and TRBJ1-1; D ambiguous. The V gene's germline CDR1 is KGHSH and CDR2 LQKENI. Between the trimmed V and J ends, which lost 3 bases and 1 base, there was a span of 9 bases. This CDR3 has 14 amino acids. CDR3 nucleotides: TGTGCCAGCTCACCCCGGGAGTGGAACACTGAAGCTTTCTTT. Its protein is CASSPREWNTEAFF.

The DNA of the CDR3 is TGTGCCAGCAGGAGAACGGGACAGGGCGATACGCAGTATTTT. Protein: CASRRTGQGDTQYF. This chain joins TRBV5-5 and TRBJ2-3; 9 bases align to TRBD1. The CDR3 consists of 14 residues. In germline, CDR1 is SGHKS, CDR2 YYEKEE (reference sequence). After removal of 5 bases from V and 6 bases from J, the junction contained 7 bases not matched to a gene. Full variable domain (outside the CDR3, taken from reference TRBV5-5 and TRBJ2-3): DAGVTQSPTHLIKTRGQQVTLRCSPISGHKSVSWYQQVLGQGPQFIFQYYEKEERGRGNFPDRFSARQFPNYSSELNVNALLLGDSALYLCASRRTGQGDTQYFGPGTRLTVL.

The V gene is TRBV9, the J gene TRBJ2-3, with a weak D call TRBD1 (6 bases). This CDR3 has 15 amino acids. Germline CDR1 and CDR2: SGDLS and YYNGEE. V was clipped by 8 bases and J by 6 bases, with 22 bases between them. The CDR3 reads CASTRDMKFADTQYF. The DNA of the CDR3 is TGTGCCAGTACCCGGGACATGAAGTTTGCCGATACGCAGTATTTT.

The CDR3 nucleotides are TGTGCCAGCAGTGAAAATTTCCGCGGGGGGTACGAGCAGTACGTC. This translates into CASSENFRGGYEQYV. This rearrangement joins TRBV6-1 to TRBJ2-7, with 8 positions matching TRBD2. Germline trimming cut 2 bases from V and 4 bases from J; bases unmatched to any gene: 7. This CDR3 comprises 15 residues. Germline CDR1 and CDR2: MNHNS and SASEGT.

Notes on this clone: The sample carries other DNA sequences with the same CDR3. This sequence joins TRBV4-1 and TRBJ2-5; D might be TRBD1 (6 bases). From germline, CDR1 is MGHRA and CDR2 YSYEKL. CDR3 length: 13 amino acids. The V and J ends lost 1 base and 3 bases respectively, with 6 bases between them. The CDR3 reads CASSQAGEETQYF. The CDR3 coding sequence is TGCGCCAGCAGCCAAGCAGGGGAAGAGACCCAGTACTTC.

This clone was counted once. The CDR3 protein is CSVLTDLYGYTF. As DNA, the CDR3 is TGCAGCGTCCTGACAGACCTCTATGGCTACACCTTC. The chain has TRBV29-1 and TRBJ1-2; maybe TRBD1 (5 bases). V shed 6 bases and J shed 4 bases, with 12 bases lying between them. CDR1 is SQVTM and CDR2 is ANQGSEA in the germline V gene. The CDR3 has 12 amino acids.

The V and J genes are TRBV9 and TRBJ1-3, with TRBD1 as a possible D gene (6 bases). The germline gives CDR1 SGDLS, CDR2 YYNGEE. The V end lost 3 bases, the J end lost 3 bases, and 10 bases lay between the germline ends. This CDR3 has 14 residues. The CDR3 protein is CASSGGGFGNTIYF. In DNA form, the CDR3 reads TGTGCCAGCAGCGGAGGGGGATTTGGAAACACCATATATTTT.

This chain uses TRBV28 with TRBJ1-2; 9 bases align to TRBD1. This CDR3 is 15 amino acids long. V lost 1 base to trimming and J lost 7 bases; unmatched junction nucleotides: 7. Germline lookup yields CDR1 MDHEN and CDR2 SYDVKM. In DNA, the CDR3 is TGTGCCAGCAGTTTATTCCGGGACAGGGAATCTGGCTACACCTTC. Its translation is CASSLFRDRESGYTF.

The chain combines TRBV5-1 with TRBJ2-7; TRBD1 matches 8 bases. The germline V gene encodes CDR1 SGHRS and CDR2 YFSETQ. The V segment lost 0 bases and the J segment 0 bases; nucleotides outside the gene matches: 5. The length of the CDR3 is 16 residues. The CDR3 protein is CASSLEGQAYSYEQYF. CDR3 DNA: TGCGCCAGCAGCTTGGAGGGACAGGCATACTCCTACGAGCAGTACTTC.

The J gene is TRBJ1-1, the V gene TRBV5-4, with no clear D. Per the germline V gene, CDR1 is SGHNT and CDR2 is YYREEE (reference sequence). The CDR3 extends over 15 amino acids. Trimming cost V 1 base and J 0 bases, with 10 bases left between them. The CDR3 sequence is CASSLKREVNTEAFF. The CDR3, as DNA: TGTGCCAGCAGCTTGAAGAGGGAGGTGAACACTGAAGCTTTCTTT.